One sample yielded the 29 T cell receptor beta chains listed below, sequenced in a study of blood T cell repertoires in COVID-19. Produced via immunoSEQ multiplex PCR; TCRdb's table is partial and in-frame only. This sample yields roughly 170,000 clones, of which 80% to 90% are seen a single time; around 3.6% belongs to the top ten. Input material: PBMCs or T cells enriched from blood (not recorded which). The receptors here all came from a woman in her forties or fifties in a cohort exposed to, infected with or recovered from COVID-19 (not recorded which).

The V call is TRBV5-1, the J call TRBJ2-1, with 8 bases identical to TRBD2. The CDR3 contains 17 residues. In germline, CDR1 is SGHRS, CDR2 YFSETQ. The J segment lost 0 bases and the V segment lost 0 bases, leaving 5 bases of the junction unmatched. CDR3 loop: CASSLVSGTSSYNEQFF. The CDR3 nucleotides are TGCGCCAGCAGCTTGGTAAGCGGGACTAGCTCCTACAATGAGCAGTTCTTC.

In its sample, this clone was seen a few times. The chain carries TRBV27 and TRBJ2-2; TRBD2 is a possible D gene (6 bases). The CDR3 spans 17 residues. CDR1 and CDR2 from the germline V gene are MNHEY and SMNVEV (reference sequence). The V and J ends lost 4 bases and 0 bases respectively, with 15 bases between them. CDR3 sequence reads: CASSSVASASNTGELFF. The CDR3 bases are TGTGCCAGCAGTTCAGTGGCTAGCGCCTCGAACACCGGGGAGCTGTTTTTT.

The chain carries TRBV9 and TRBJ1-1; 7 bases align to TRBD1. The CDR3 spans 14 residues. V lost 1 base and J lost 6; bases outside the gene matches: 6. CDR1 and CDR2 (germline): SGDLS, YYNGEE. The CDR3 sequence: CASSVIKGAAEAFF. The CDR3 DNA follows: TGTGCCAGCAGCGTAATAAAGGGGGCAGCTGAAGCTTTCTTT.

The rearrangement joins TRBV6-5 to TRBJ1-6; D is unclear. This CDR3 has 14 amino acids. Germline V gene lookup returns CDR1 MNHEY and CDR2 SVGAGI. Trimming removed 1 base from V and 5 bases from J, with 6 bases in between. The DNA of the CDR3 is TGTGCCAGCAGTTACTTTGTTAATAATTCACCCCTCCACTTT. Amino acid sequence: CASSYFVNNSPLHF.

This chain connects TRBV19 to TRBJ1-1; 8 bases align to TRBD1. This CDR3 has 14 residues. Germline trimming cut 3 bases from V and 4 bases from J; bases unmatched to any gene: 4. CDR1 and CDR2 (germline): LNHDA, SQIVND (reference sequence). The CDR3: CASSILQGGTEAFF. CDR3 nucleotides: TGTGCCAGTAGTATCTTACAGGGGGGCACTGAAGCTTTCTTT.

Comments on this clone: At one of its ends the junction is not consistent with the germline gene, which may arise from a read error. The J gene is TRBJ2-1, the V gene TRBV5-1, with 7 positions matching TRBD2. CDR1 is SGHRS and CDR2 is YFSETQ in the germline V gene. The CDR3 is made up of 15 amino acids. Written as DNA, the CDR3 is TGCACCAGCAGCTTGCCGGCGGGGGATTTCAATGAGCAGTTCTTC. Translated, it gives CTSSLPAGDFNEQFF.

Regarding this clone: The junction departs from the called germline gene at one end, perhaps through a read error. This chain uses TRBV7-7 with TRBJ2-5; TRBD2 agrees at 7 bases. Germline values: CDR1 SSHAT, CDR2 FNYEAQ (reference sequence). The CDR3 spans 15 residues. The CDR3 sequence is CASSLRGGTQETQYF. The DNA for the CDR3 is TGTGCTAGCAGCCTGCGGGGAGGGACGCAAGAGACCCAGTACTTC.

The table lists this clone with a count of one. The chain joins TRBV5-5 to TRBJ2-2, with 10 bases lining up with TRBD2. Germline V gene data show CDR1 as SGHKS and CDR2 as YYEKEE (reference sequence). This CDR3 contains 17 residues. Trimming removed 0 bases from V and 1 base from J; junction bases left unmatched: 3. The CDR3 DNA is TGTGCCAGCAGCTTGGATATAGCGGGGGGGAACACCGGGGAGCTGTTTTTT. Its translation is CASSLDIAGGNTGELFF.

The DNA for the CDR3 is TGTGCCAGCAGTTTTTCGAGCTCCTACGAGCAGTACTTC. Protein: CASSFSSSYEQYF. The chain has TRBV28 and TRBJ2-7; D is ambiguous. V shed 3 bases and J shed 0 bases, with 6 bases lying between them. CDR1 and CDR2 from the germline V gene are MDHEN and SYDVKM. The CDR3 is 13 residues long.

This clone was recorded once. This chain links TRBV3-1 (or the pseudogene TRBV3-2) with TRBJ2-1, with 12 bases identical to TRBD2. The CDR3 length is 13 residues. Germline trimming cut 3 bases from V and 11 bases from J; bases unmatched to any gene: 2. CDR1 LGHDT and CDR2 YNNKEL come from the germline V gene (reference sequence). Written as DNA, the CDR3 is TGTGCCAGCAGCCAGGGACTAGCGGGCCAGCAGTTCTTC. Amino acids: CASSQGLAGQQFF.

V usage is TRBV27 and J usage is TRBJ2-3; D not certain. The V and J ends lost 6 bases and 0 bases respectively, with 10 bases between them. CDR1 and CDR2 from the germline V gene are MNHEY and SMNVEV (reference sequence). The CDR3 extends over 14 amino acids. The CDR3 coding sequence is TGTGCCAGCAGCGCTCTAAAAAGCACAGATACGCAGTATTTT. It specifies CASSALKSTDTQYF.

This clone occurred a few times. The chain links TRBV11-2 to TRBJ1-3; D uncertain. The CDR3 is 17 amino acids. CDR1 and CDR2 (germline): SGHAT, FQNNGV. Trimming removed 1 base at V and 0 bases at J, with 13 bases between. The CDR3: CASSLVQVTGSGNTIYF. DNA of the CDR3: TGTGCCAGCAGCTTAGTACAAGTCACGGGCTCTGGAAACACCATATATTTT.

V gene TRBV7-2 combines with J gene TRBJ1-2; D unresolved. From germline, CDR1 is SGHTA and CDR2 FQGNSA. The CDR3 totals 15 residues. The V and J ends lost 4 bases and 4 bases respectively, with 16 bases between them. CDR3 residues: CASSSPLDTSYGYTF. CDR3 coding DNA: TGTGCCAGCAGCTCTCCTTTAGATACTAGCTATGGCTACACCTTC.

The genes are TRBV13 and TRBJ2-7, with 15 bases aligning to TRBD2. CDR3 length: 16 residues. Germline CDR1 is PRHDT and CDR2 is FYEKMQ (reference sequence). The trim removed 5 bases at V and 3 bases at J, leaving 5 bases unmatched. CDR3 DNA sequence: TGTGCCAGCAGCCTCGGACTAGCGGGAGGGCTCTACGAGCAGTACTTC. Amino acids: CASSLGLAGGLYEQYF. Full variable domain (remainder filled in from reference TRBV13 and TRBJ2-7): AAGVIQSPRHLIKEKRETATLKCYPIPRHDTVYWYQQGPGQDPQFLISFYEKMQSDKGSIPDRFSAQQFSDYHSELNMSSLELGDSALYFCASSLGLAGGLYEQYFGPGTRLTVT.

The chain combines TRBV19 with TRBJ1-4; D is undetermined. Trimming took 6 bases from V and 6 from J, leaving 11 bases between them. The CDR3 loop spans 13 amino acids. Germline loops: CDR1 LNHDA, CDR2 SQIVND (reference sequence). In DNA form, the CDR3 reads TGTGCCAGTAGCCGAGACATGGATGAAAAACTGTTTTTT. It is translated as CASSRDMDEKLFF.

V is TRBV5-1 and J is TRBJ1-3, with a weak D call TRBD1 (6 bases). Germline CDR1 is SGHRS and CDR2 is YFSETQ. This CDR3 has 16 residues. V lost 0 bases and J 2 bases, leaving 12 bases between the germline ends. In DNA, the CDR3 is TGCGCCAGCAGCTTGGCCCGGTCAGGGGCTGGAAACACCATATATTTT. It codes for CASSLARSGAGNTIYF. Looking up the rest from reference TRBV5-1 and TRBJ1-3 gives the full variable domain: KAGVTQTPRYLIKTRGQQVTLSCSPISGHRSVSWYQQTPGQGLQFLFEYFSETQRNKGNFPGRFSGRQFSNSRSEMNVSTLELGDSALYLCASSLARSGAGNTIYFGEGSWLTVV.

J is TRBJ2-1 and V is TRBV11-1, with D hard to call. CDR1 is SGHAT, CDR2 FQDESV, per germline (reference sequence). Trimming removed 1 base at V and 0 bases at J, with 10 bases between. CDR3 length equals 16 residues. The CDR3 nucleotides are TGTGCCAGCAGCTTAGTTTATAAGAGCTCCTACAATGAGCAGTTCTTC. Amino acid sequence: CASSLVYKSSYNEQFF.

This clone was detected a few times. V and J are TRBV14 and TRBJ1-2; 7 bases match TRBD1. V lost 3 bases to trimming and J lost 4 bases; unmatched junction nucleotides: 8. Germline CDR1 and CDR2: SGHDN and FVKESK. The CDR3 runs 15 residues. The CDR3 spells CASSHRAGGLYGYTF. As DNA, the CDR3 is TGTGCCAGCAGCCATCGTGCAGGGGGGCTCTATGGCTACACCTTC.

This clone was counted between two and nine times. CDR3 bases: TGTGCCAGCAGCAACGACGGAGATAATTCACCCCTCCACTTT. Protein: CASSNDGDNSPLHF. The chain joins TRBV7-9 to TRBJ1-6, with unresolved D. V was clipped by 5 bases and J by 5 bases, with 10 bases between them. Germline V gene sequence: CDR1 SEHNR, CDR2 FQNEAQ (reference sequence). The CDR3 contains 14 residues.

V is TRBV28 and J is TRBJ1-4; D call uncertain. The CDR3 totals 14 residues. V was pared by 5 bases and J by 9 bases, with 16 bases between. Germline CDR1 and CDR2: MDHEN and SYDVKM. CDR3 sequence reads: CASSAGYQPQKLFF. CDR3 DNA: TGTGCCAGCAGTGCGGGATACCAACCTCAAAAACTGTTTTTT.

This chain joins TRBV13 and TRBJ1-4; perhaps TRBD1 as D (6 bases). The CDR3 is 16 amino acids. The V end was cut by 4 bases, the J end by 6 bases, with 18 bases between. Per germline, CDR1 PRHDT and CDR2 FYEKMQ (reference sequence). The CDR3, as DNA: TGTGCCAGCAGCTGGAGCTCCGGACAGTTTTATGAAAAACTGTTTTTT. It encodes CASSWSSGQFYEKLFF.

Regarding this clone: This CDR3 is also generated by other DNA sequences in the sample. The J gene is TRBJ1-6, the V gene TRBV3-1 (or the pseudogene TRBV3-2); possibly TRBD1 for D (5 bases). The CDR3 loop spans 15 amino acids. V lost 1 base to trimming and J lost 4 bases, with 8 bases between them. The germline CDR1 and CDR2 sequences are LGHDT and YNNKEL (reference sequence). For the CDR3, the DNA is TGTGCCAGCAGCCAAGGGGACTTTTATAATTCACCCCTCCACTTT. This sequence encodes CASSQGDFYNSPLHF.

The rearrangement links TRBV5-1 to TRBJ2-1, with 8 bases lining up with TRBD2. CDR1 is SGHRS, CDR2 YFSETQ, per germline. Unmatched junction bases numbered 6, after V lost 4 bases and J lost 3 bases. CDR3 length equals 15 residues. The chain's CDR3 is CASSHTSGSYNEQFF. CDR3 sequence (DNA): TGCGCCAGCAGCCACACTAGCGGAAGCTACAATGAGCAGTTCTTC.

The V gene is TRBV18, the J gene TRBJ1-2, with a tentative D call TRBD1 (5 bases). From germline, CDR1 is KGHSH and CDR2 LQKENI. V was shortened by 3 bases and J by 2 bases, with 16 bases between the two germline ends. There are 16 residues in the CDR3. CDR3: CASSPSDFGGNYGYTF. CDR3 nucleotide sequence: TGTGCCAGCTCACCCTCAGATTTCGGGGGGAACTATGGCTACACCTTC.

This chain joins TRBV27 and TRBJ2-1; tentative D call: TRBD2 (6 bases). Trimming left V 4 bases short and J 3 bases short, with 7 bases between. The CDR3 contains 13 residues. The germline V gene has CDR1 MNHEY and CDR2 SMNVEV (reference sequence). CDR3 sequence (DNA): TGTGCCAGCAGTTGGGACTTCTACAATGAGCAGTTCTTC. Its protein product is CASSWDFYNEQFF.

The chain employs TRBV12-3 or TRBV12-4 and TRBJ2-1; a weak D match, TRBD2 (5 bases). V dropped 3 bases and J dropped 9 bases, with 12 bases sitting between them. The CDR3 is 13 residues long. CDR3 in DNA: TGTGCCAGCAGTTTGGGAGCGCCTCCTGAGCAGTTCTTC. It translates to CASSLGAPPEQFF.

The chain has TRBV7-9 and TRBJ2-1, with TRBD2 identical over 13 bases. The CDR3 has 17 residues. The germline gives CDR1 SEHNR, CDR2 FQNEAQ (reference sequence). V lost 5 bases and J lost 4; bases outside the gene matches: 8. CDR3 nucleotide sequence: TGTGCCAGCAGCCCTACTGGACTAGCGGGAGCGTACAATGAGCAGTTCTTC. Amino acid sequence: CASSPTGLAGAYNEQFF. Full variable domain (remainder filled in from reference TRBV7-9 and TRBJ2-1): DTGVSQNPRHKITKRGQNVTFRCDPISEHNRLYWYRQTLGQGPEFLTYFQNEAQLEKSRLLSDRFSAERPKGSFSTLEIQRTEQGDSAMYLCASSPTGLAGAYNEQFFGPGTRLTVL.

The chain has TRBV6-5 and TRBJ2-2; possible D gene TRBD2, 6 bases. V was pared by 11 bases and J by 5 bases, with 15 bases between. The CDR3 length is 13 residues. Germline CDR1 reads MNHEY; CDR2 reads SVGAGI. The DNA of the CDR3 is TGTGCCTCCGGGCGGGATGAGACCGGGGAGCTGTTTTTT. It specifies CASGRDETGELFF.

The J gene is TRBJ2-5, the V gene TRBV20-1, with a tentative D call TRBD2 (6 bases). V was pared by 3 bases and J by 4 bases, with 18 bases between. Germline values: CDR1 DFQATT, CDR2 SNEGSKA (reference sequence). CDR3 length: 15 residues. The CDR3 sequence: CSASPAEGGIETQYF. The CDR3, as DNA: TGCAGTGCTAGTCCGGCGGAGGGTGGCATAGAGACCCAGTACTTC.